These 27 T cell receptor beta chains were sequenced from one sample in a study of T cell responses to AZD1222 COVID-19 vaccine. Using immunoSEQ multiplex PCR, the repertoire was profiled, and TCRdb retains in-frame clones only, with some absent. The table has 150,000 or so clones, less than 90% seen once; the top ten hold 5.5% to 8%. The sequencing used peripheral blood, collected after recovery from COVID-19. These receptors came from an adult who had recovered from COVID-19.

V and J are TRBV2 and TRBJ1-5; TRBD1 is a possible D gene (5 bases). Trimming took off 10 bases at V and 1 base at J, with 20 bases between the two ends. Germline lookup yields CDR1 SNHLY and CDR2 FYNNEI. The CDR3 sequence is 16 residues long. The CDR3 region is CATGGGPHESNQPQHF. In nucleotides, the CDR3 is TGTGCCACCGGGGGGGGACCCCATGAGAGCAATCAGCCCCAGCATTTT.

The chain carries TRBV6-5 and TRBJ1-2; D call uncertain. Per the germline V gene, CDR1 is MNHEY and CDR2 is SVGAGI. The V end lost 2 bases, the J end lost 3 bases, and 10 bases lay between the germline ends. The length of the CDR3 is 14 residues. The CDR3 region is CASSYGRQDYGYTF. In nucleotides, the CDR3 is TGTGCCAGCAGTTACGGGAGACAAGACTATGGCTACACCTTC.

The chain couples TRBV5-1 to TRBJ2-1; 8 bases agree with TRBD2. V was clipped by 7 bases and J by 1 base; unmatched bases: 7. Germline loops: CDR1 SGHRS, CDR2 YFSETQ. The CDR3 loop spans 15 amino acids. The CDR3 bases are TGCGCCAGCTGCCAAGCGGGAGCGTCCTACAATGAGCAGTTCTTC. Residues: CASCQAGASYNEQFF.

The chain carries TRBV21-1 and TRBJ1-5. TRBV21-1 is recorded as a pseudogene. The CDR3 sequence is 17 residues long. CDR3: CASSTSGRVSSNQPQHF. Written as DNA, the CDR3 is TGTGCCAGCAGCACGAGCGGGCGGGTCTCTAGCAATCAGCCCCAGCATTTT.

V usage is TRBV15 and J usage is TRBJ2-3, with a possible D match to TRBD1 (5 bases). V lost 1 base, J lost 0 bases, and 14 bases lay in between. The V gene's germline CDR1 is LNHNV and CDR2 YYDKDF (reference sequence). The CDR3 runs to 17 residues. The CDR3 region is CATSRALTATSTDTQYF. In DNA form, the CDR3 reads TGTGCCACCAGCAGAGCCCTGACAGCAACTAGCACAGATACGCAGTATTTT.

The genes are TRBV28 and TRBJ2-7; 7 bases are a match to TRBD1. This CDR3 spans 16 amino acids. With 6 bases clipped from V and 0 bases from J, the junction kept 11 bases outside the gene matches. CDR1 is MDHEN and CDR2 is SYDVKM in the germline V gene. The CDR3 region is CASRGSRGRNSYEQYF. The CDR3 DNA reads TGTGCCAGCAGGGGGTCGAGGGGGCGAAACTCCTACGAGCAGTACTTC.

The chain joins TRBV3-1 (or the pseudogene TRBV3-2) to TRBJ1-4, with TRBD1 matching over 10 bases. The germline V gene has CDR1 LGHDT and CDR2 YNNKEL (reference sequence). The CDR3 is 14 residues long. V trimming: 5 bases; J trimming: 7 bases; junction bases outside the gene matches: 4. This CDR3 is CASSYGTGVEKLFF. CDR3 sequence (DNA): TGTGCCAGCAGCTACGGGACAGGGGTTGAAAAACTGTTTTTT.

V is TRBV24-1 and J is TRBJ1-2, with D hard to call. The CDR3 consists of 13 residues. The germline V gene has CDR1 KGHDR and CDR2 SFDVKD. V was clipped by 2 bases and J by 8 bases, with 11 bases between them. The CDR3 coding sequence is TGTGCCACCAGTGATTCCGGACTCAGGGGCTACACCTTC. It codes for CATSDSGLRGYTF.

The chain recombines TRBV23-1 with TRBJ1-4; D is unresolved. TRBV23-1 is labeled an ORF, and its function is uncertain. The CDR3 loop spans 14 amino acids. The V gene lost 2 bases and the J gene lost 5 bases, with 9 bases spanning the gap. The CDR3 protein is CASSQTGINEKLFF. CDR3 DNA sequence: TGCGCCAGCAGTCAAACGGGTATCAATGAAAAACTGTTTTTT.

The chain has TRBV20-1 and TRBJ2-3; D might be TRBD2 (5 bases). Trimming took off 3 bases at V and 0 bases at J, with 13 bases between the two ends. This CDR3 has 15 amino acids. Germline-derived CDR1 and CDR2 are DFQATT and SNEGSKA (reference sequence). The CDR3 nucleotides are TGCAGTGCTAGTAAGCCATGGACTAGCACAGATACGCAGTATTTT. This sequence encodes CSASKPWTSTDTQYF.

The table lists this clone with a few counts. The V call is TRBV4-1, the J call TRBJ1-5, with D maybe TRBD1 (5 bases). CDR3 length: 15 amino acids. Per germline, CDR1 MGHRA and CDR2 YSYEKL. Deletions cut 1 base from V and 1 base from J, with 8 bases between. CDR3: CASSQAWGSNQPQHF. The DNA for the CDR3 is TGCGCCAGCAGCCAAGCTTGGGGGAGCAATCAGCCCCAGCATTTT.

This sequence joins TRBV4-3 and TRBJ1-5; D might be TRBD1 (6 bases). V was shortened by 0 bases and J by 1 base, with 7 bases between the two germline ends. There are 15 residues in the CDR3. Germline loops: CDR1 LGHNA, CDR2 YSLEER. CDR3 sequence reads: CASSQDGGSNQPQHF. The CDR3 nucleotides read TGCGCCAGCAGCCAAGACGGGGGCAGCAATCAGCCCCAGCATTTT.

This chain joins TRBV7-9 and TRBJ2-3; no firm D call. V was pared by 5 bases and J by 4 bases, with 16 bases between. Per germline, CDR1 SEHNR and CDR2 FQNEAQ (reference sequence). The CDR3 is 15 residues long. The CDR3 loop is CASSLTGPPADTQYF. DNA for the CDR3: TGTGCCAGCAGCCTCACCGGGCCGCCGGCAGATACGCAGTATTTT.

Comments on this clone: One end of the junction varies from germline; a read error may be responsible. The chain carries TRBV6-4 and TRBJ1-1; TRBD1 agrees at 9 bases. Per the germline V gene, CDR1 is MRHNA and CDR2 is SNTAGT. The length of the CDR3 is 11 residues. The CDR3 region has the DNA TGTGCCAGCAGCGGGACAGGGCCCCTCAACTTT. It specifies CASSGTGPLNF.

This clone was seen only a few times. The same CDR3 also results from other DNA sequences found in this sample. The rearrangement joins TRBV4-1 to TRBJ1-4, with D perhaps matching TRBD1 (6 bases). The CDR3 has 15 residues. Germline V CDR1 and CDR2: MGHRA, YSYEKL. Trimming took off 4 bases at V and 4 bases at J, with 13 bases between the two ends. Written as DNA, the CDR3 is TGCGCCAGCAGCCTACCGGGACAAGTTAATGAAAAACTGTTTTTT. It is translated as CASSLPGQVNEKLFF.

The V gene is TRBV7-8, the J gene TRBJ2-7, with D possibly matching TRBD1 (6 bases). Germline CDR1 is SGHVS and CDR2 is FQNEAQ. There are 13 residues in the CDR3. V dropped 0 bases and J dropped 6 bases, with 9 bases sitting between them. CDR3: CASSLAPGAEQYF. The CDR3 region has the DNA TGTGCCAGCAGCTTAGCGCCAGGGGCCGAGCAGTACTTC.

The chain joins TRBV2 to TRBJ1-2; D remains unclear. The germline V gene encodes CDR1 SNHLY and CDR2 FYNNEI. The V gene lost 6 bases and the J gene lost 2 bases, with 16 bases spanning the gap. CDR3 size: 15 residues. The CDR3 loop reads CASSDPGRGNYGYTF. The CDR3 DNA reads TGTGCCAGCAGCGATCCGGGCCGAGGGAACTATGGCTACACCTTC.

CDR3 coding DNA: TGTGCCACCAGCAGCCTCCGAGGAAATGAGCAGTTCTTC. Amino acid sequence: CATSSLRGNEQFF. The J gene is TRBJ2-1, the V gene TRBV15; the D is unclear. This CDR3 comprises 13 residues. Germline V gene lookup returns CDR1 LNHNV and CDR2 YYDKDF (reference sequence). The V end was cut by 3 bases, the J end by 7 bases, with 10 bases between.

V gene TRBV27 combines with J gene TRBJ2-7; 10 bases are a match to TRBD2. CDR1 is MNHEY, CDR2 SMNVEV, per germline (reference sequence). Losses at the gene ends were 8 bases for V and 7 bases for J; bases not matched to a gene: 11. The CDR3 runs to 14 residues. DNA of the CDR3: TGTGCCAGCTCATTCAGCGGGAGGGTGGATGAGCAGTACTTC. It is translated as CASSFSGRVDEQYF.

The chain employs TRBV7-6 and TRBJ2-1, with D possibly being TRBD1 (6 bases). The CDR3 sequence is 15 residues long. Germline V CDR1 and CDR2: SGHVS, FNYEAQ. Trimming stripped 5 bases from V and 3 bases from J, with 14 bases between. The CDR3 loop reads CASSLLGQLYNEQFF. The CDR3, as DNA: TGTGCCAGCAGCCTCCTAGGACAGCTCTACAATGAGCAGTTCTTC.

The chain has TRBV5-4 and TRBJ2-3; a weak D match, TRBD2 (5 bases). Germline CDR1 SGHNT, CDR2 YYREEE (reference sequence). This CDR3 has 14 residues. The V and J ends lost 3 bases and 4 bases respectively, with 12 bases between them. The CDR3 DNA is TGTGCCAGCAGCTCTCGGACTGGAGCAGATACGCAGTATTTT. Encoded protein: CASSSRTGADTQYF. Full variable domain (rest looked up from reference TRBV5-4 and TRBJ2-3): ETGVTQSPTHLIKTRGQQVTLRCSSQSGHNTVSWYQQALGQGPQFIFQYYREEENGRGNFPPRFSGLQFPNYSSELNVNALELDDSALYLCASSSRTGADTQYFGPGTRLTVL.

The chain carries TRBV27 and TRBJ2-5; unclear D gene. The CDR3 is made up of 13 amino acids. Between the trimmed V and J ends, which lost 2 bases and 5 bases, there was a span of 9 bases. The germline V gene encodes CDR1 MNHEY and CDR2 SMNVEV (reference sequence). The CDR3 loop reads CASSLPREETQYF. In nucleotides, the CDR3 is TGTGCCAGCAGTTTACCCCGCGAGGAGACCCAGTACTTC.

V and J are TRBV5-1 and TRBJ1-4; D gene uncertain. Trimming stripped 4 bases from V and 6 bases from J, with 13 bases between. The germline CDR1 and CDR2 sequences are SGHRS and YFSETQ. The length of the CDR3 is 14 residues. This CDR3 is CASSPAGGYEKLFF. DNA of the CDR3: TGCGCCAGCAGCCCGGCCGGAGGGTATGAAAAACTGTTTTTT. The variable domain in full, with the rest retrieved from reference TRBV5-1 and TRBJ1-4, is KAGVTQTPRYLIKTRGQQVTLSCSPISGHRSVSWYQQTPGQGLQFLFEYFSETQRNKGNFPGRFSGRQFSNSRSEMNVSTLELGDSALYLCASSPAGGYEKLFFGSGTQLSVL.

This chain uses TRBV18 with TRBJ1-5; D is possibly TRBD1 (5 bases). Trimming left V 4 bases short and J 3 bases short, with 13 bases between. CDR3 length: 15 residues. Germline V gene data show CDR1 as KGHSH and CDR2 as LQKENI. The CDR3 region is CASSRDGTHNQPQHF. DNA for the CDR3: TGTGCCAGCTCACGAGATGGGACCCACAATCAGCCCCAGCATTTT.

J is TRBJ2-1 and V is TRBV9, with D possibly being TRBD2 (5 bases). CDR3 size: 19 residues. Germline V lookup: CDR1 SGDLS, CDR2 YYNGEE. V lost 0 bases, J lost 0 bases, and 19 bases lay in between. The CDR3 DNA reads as TGTGCCAGCAGCGTAGCCCCGGGGATGGGCTCAAGCTCCTACAATGAGCAGTTCTTC. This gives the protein CASSVAPGMGSSSYNEQFF.

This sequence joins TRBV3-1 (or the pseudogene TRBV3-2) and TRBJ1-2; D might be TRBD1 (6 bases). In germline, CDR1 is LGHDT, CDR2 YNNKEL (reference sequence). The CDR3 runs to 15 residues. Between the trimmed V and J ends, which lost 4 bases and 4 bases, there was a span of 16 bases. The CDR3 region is CASSRGTSLPYGYTF. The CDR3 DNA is TGTGCCAGCAGCCGGGGGACATCCCTCCCCTATGGCTACACCTTC.

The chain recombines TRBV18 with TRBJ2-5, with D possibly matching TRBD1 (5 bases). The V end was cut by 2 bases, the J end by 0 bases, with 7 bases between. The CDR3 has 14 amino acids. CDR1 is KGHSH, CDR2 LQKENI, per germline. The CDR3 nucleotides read TGTGCCAGCTCACCAGACAGCTACCAAGAGACCCAGTACTTC. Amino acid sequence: CASSPDSYQETQYF.